Below are 16 T cell receptor beta chains sequenced from a single sample in a study of beta chain features in type 1 diabetes. Investigators reverse transcribed all isolated RNA, so they sequenced expressed TCRB transcripts. Only in-frame clones appear in the TCRdb table, and some are missing; sequencing was by immunoSEQ multiplex PCR. The table shows about 400,000 clones, with 10% to 15% occurring only once. These receptors' targets are unknown. Overall study findings and caveats: Patients with Type 1 diabetes showed moderately but significantly shorter TCRB CDR3s in all four CD4+ subsets.

Sequencing used naive CD4+ T cells from blood. Receptors were obtained from a woman aged 18-35 years with type 1 diabetes.

This chain connects TRBV18 to TRBJ2-5; unclear D gene. Germline CDR1 KGHSH, CDR2 LQKENI. The CDR3 has 13 amino acids. V lost 3 bases and J lost 4, with 9 bases in between. The CDR3 region has the DNA TGTGCCAGCTCACCCCAATCAGGAGAGACCCAGTACTTC. This codes for CASSPQSGETQYF.

A few counts support this clone. The chain uses TRBV5-4 and TRBJ1-2; D is perhaps TRBD1 (6 bases). The CDR3 covers 14 residues. V was clipped by 0 bases and J by 5 bases, with 11 bases between them. Germline CDR1 and CDR2: SGHNT and YYREEE (reference sequence). CDR3 coding DNA: TGTGCCAGCAGCTTGGGGTCAGGGGAATATGGCTACACCTTC. It specifies CASSLGSGEYGYTF.

This clone has more than one count but fewer than ten. The V gene is TRBV5-6, the J gene TRBJ1-2; the match to TRBD1 covers 11 bases. Trimming cost V 2 bases and J 5 bases; bases outside gene matches: 8. The CDR3 covers 16 residues. Germline V gene lookup returns CDR1 SGHDT and CDR2 YYEEEE. The chain's CDR3 is CASSFSGTGGIYGYTF. CDR3 DNA sequence: TGTGCCAGCAGCTTCTCCGGGACAGGGGGGATTTATGGCTACACCTTC.

This clone was picked up one time. The rearrangement joins TRBV28 to TRBJ2-6; D may be TRBD2 (5 bases). CDR1 and CDR2 from the germline V gene are MDHEN and SYDVKM. V was pared by 5 bases and J by 0 bases, with 8 bases between. This CDR3 region has 15 residues. As DNA, the CDR3 is TGTGCCAGCAGTACCGAGGGCTCTGGGGCCAACGTCCTGACTTTC. Translation gives CASSTEGSGANVLTF.

V and J are TRBV29-1 and TRBJ1-2; D might be TRBD1 (6 bases). V was shortened by 4 bases and J by 4 bases, with 19 bases between the two germline ends. The CDR3 is made up of 15 amino acids. CDR1 SQVTM and CDR2 ANQGSEA come from the germline V gene. The CDR3 spells CSVGGSGGLGYGYTF. The CDR3 DNA sequence: TGCAGCGTTGGGGGGTCGGGGGGCCTGGGCTATGGCTACACCTTC.

This clone came up a few times. The J gene is TRBJ2-1, the V gene TRBV6-6; possibly TRBD2 for D (7 bases). CDR3 length: 13 residues. Germline V gives CDR1 MNHNY, CDR2 SVGAGI (reference sequence). With 6 bases removed from V and 8 bases from J, the gap between germline ends came to 14 bases. The CDR3 reads CASSRGGGHEQFF. The CDR3, as DNA: TGTGCCAGCAGCAGGGGAGGGGGGCATGAGCAGTTCTTC.

This clone was picked up a small number of times. DNA for the CDR3: TGTGCCAGCAGCTTCAACAGGGCGAGCTCCTATAATTCACCCCTCCACTTT. It translates to CASSFNRASSYNSPLHF. The chain couples TRBV7-2 to TRBJ1-6; TRBD1 might be the D (6 bases). Per germline, CDR1 SGHTA and CDR2 FQGNSA. CDR3 length equals 17 residues. Trimming cost V 3 bases and J 0 bases, with 12 bases left between them.

The chain has TRBV19 and TRBJ1-2, with 7 bases fitting TRBD1. CDR3 size: 15 residues. V gave up 4 bases and J gave up 4 bases; unmatched junction bases: 9. Germline V gene sequence: CDR1 LNHDA, CDR2 SQIVND (reference sequence). The DNA of the CDR3 is TGTGCCAGTAGTACCGGGACAGTCAGCGGCTATGGCTACACCTTC. It encodes CASSTGTVSGYGYTF.

The genes are TRBV2 and TRBJ2-5; D not resolved. The better agreement between TRBJ2-7 and the DNA end casts doubt on the J call. Germline-derived CDR1 and CDR2 are SNHLY and FYNNEI. This CDR3 has 13 amino acids. The CDR3 nucleotides are TGTGCCAGCACCCTTTCCCTTCCGTACGAGCAGTACTTC. Translating it yields CASTLSLPYEQYF.

This clone came up a few times. V usage is TRBV7-2 and J usage is TRBJ2-7, with D possibly TRBD1 on 5 matching bases. V was pared by 2 bases and J by 6 bases, with 17 bases between. The CDR3 length is 15 residues. CDR1 is SGHTA and CDR2 is FQGNSA in the germline V gene. The CDR3 loop is CASSLMRQPPREQYF. CDR3 DNA sequence: TGTGCCAGCAGCTTAATGAGACAGCCGCCCCGCGAGCAGTACTTC.

This clone was seen a few times. CDR3 sequence reads: CASRGAAHYEQYF. The CDR3 bases are TGTGCCAGCAGAGGGGCGGCCCACTACGAGCAGTACTTC. The chain uses TRBV7-2 and TRBJ2-7; D may be TRBD1 (5 bases). CDR3 length: 13 residues. Trimming took off 6 bases at V and 3 bases at J, with 12 bases between the two ends. Germline CDR1 is SGHTA and CDR2 is FQGNSA.

The V and J genes are TRBV5-6 and TRBJ2-2; D not certain. The ends were cut back, 0 bases at V and 2 bases at J, with 8 bases in the middle. Germline V gene sequence: CDR1 SGHDT, CDR2 YYEEEE. The CDR3 covers 15 residues. The CDR3 nucleotides read TGTGCCAGCAGCTTGGTTCGCGGTAACACCGGGGAGCTGTTTTTT. Translating gives CASSLVRGNTGELFF. The full variable domain, rest sourced from reference TRBV5-6 and TRBJ2-2, is DAGVTQSPTHLIKTRGQQVTLRCSPKSGHDTVSWYQQALGQGPQFIFQYYEEEERQRGNFPDRFSGHQFPNYSSELNVNALLLGDSALYLCASSLVRGNTGELFFGEGSRLTVL.

This chain uses TRBV12-5 with TRBJ2-5; 8 bases are a match to TRBD2. CDR1 and CDR2 (germline): LGHNT, FRNRAP. With V trimmed by 6 bases and J by 4 bases, 4 bases remained unmatched. The CDR3 sequence is 13 residues long. CDR3 DNA: TGTGCTAGTGGAGCTAGCGGGTCAGAGACCCAGTACTTC. This encodes CASGASGSETQYF.

This chain links TRBV29-1 with TRBJ2-3; 7 bases agree with TRBD2. V dropped 4 bases and J dropped 6; count of bases not matched to a gene: 7. Per germline, CDR1 SQVTM and CDR2 ANQGSEA. The CDR3 consists of 13 residues. The chain's CDR3 is CSVGGQLADTQYF. The CDR3, as DNA: TGCAGCGTTGGTGGCCAACTAGCGGATACGCAGTATTTT.

This clone was seen a handful of times. The CDR3 loop is CASSSPGYGYTF. DNA of the CDR3: TGTGCCAGTAGTTCCCCGGGCTATGGCTACACCTTC. V is TRBV19 and J is TRBJ1-2; unclear D gene. This CDR3 spans 12 amino acids. Germline lookup yields CDR1 LNHDA and CDR2 SQIVND (reference sequence). V lost 5 bases and J lost 4, with 8 bases in between.

A few counts support this clone. This chain links TRBV9 with TRBJ1-4, with a weak D call TRBD1 (5 bases). Germline assignment: CDR1 SGDLS and CDR2 YYNGEE. The V end was cut by 3 bases, the J end by 0 bases, with 12 bases between. The CDR3 consists of 16 residues. CDR3 protein: CASSADRQSTNEKLFF. The DNA of the CDR3 is TGTGCCAGCAGCGCCGATCGACAGTCAACTAATGAAAAACTGTTTTTT.